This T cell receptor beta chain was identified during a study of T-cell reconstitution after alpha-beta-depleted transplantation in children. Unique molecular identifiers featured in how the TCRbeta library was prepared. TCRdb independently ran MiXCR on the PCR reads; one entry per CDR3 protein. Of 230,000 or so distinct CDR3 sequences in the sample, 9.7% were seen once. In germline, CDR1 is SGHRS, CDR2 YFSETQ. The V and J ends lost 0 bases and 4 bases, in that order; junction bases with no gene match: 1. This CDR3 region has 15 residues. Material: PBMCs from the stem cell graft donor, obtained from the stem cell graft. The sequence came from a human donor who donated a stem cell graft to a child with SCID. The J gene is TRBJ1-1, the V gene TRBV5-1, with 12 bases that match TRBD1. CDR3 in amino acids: CASSLGDRGPTEAFF. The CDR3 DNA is TGCGCCAGCAGCTTGGGGGACAGGGGGCCCACTGAAGCTTTCTTT. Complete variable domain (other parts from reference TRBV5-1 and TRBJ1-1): KAGVTQTPRYLIKTRGQQVTLSCSPISGHRSVSWYQQTPGQGLQFLFEYFSETQRNKGNFPGRFSGRQFSNSRSEMNVSTLELGDSALYLCASSLGDRGPTEAFFGQGTRLTVV.